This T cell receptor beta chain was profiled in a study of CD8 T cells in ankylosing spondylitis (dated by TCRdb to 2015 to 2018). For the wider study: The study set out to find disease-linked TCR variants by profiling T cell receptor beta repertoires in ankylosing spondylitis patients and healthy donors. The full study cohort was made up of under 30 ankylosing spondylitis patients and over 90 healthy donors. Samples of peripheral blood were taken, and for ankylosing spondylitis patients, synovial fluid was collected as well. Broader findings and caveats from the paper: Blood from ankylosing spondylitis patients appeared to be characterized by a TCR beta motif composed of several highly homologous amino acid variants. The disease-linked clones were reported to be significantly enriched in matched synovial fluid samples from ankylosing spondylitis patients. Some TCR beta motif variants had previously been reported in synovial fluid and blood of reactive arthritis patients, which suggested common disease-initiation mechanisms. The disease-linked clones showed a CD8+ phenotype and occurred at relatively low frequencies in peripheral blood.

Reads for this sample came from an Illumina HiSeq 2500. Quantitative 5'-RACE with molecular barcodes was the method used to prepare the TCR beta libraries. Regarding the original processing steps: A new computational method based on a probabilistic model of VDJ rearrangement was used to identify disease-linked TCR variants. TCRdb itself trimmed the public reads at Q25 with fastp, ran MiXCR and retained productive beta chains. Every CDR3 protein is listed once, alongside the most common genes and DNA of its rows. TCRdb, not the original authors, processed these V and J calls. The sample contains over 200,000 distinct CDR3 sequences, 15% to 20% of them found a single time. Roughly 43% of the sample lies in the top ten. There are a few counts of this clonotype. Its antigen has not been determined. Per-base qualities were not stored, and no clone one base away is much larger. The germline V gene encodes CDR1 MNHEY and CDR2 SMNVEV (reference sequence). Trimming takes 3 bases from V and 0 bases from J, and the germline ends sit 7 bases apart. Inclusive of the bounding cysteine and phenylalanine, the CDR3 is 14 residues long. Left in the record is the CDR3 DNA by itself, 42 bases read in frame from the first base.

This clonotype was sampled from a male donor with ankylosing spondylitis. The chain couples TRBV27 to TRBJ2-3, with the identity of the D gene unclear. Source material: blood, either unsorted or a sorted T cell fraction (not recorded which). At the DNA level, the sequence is TGTGCCAGCAGTTTGATAGGAAGCACAGATACGCAGTATTTT. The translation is CASSLIGSTDTQYF.